The 10 T cell receptor beta chains below all came from one sample that was sequenced in a study of cytomegalovirus exposure and HLA in healthy donors. This PCR relied on a set of 60 Vbeta primers and 13 Jbeta primers. The assay was immunoSEQ multiplex PCR, and TCRdb's table has in-frame clones only and misses some. The sample lists 250,000 or so clones; approximately 80% were seen once. Sequencing was performed on PBMCs. The receptors were sampled from a woman between 55 and 75 years old in good health and CMV-seropositive.

The chain carries TRBV19 and TRBJ2-7; D unclear. Germline CDR1 LNHDA, CDR2 SQIVND (reference sequence). There are 13 residues in the CDR3. V dropped 6 bases and J dropped 1 base, with 10 bases sitting between them. The CDR3 loop is CASSQTPSYEQYF. CDR3 DNA: TGTGCCAGTAGCCAGACTCCTTCCTACGAGCAGTACTTC.

The chain employs TRBV5-1 and TRBJ2-1; a possible D gene is TRBD1 (6 bases). CDR3 length: 14 residues. In germline, CDR1 is SGHRS, CDR2 YFSETQ. Trimming removed 5 bases at V and 10 bases at J, with 19 bases between. The CDR3 nucleotides read TGCGCCAGCAGACAGACAGGACCCCCCAGAGAGCAGTTCTTC. Translated: CASRQTGPPREQFF.

V usage is TRBV6-6 and J usage is TRBJ2-3; D is unresolved. The CDR3 spans 16 residues. Germline assignment: CDR1 MNHNY and CDR2 SVGAGI (reference sequence). V lost 3 bases and J lost 2, with 15 bases in between. The CDR3 is CASSYYAAYNTDTQYF. The CDR3 DNA is TGTGCCAGCAGTTATTACGCGGCTTACAACACAGATACGCAGTATTTT.

This clone was recorded once. The genes are TRBV6-5 and TRBJ2-5; D unclear. Germline V gene sequence: CDR1 MNHEY, CDR2 SVGAGI. Trimming left V 7 bases short and J 5 bases short, with 20 bases between. The CDR3 extends over 15 amino acids. CDR3 amino acids: CASTPSFWLEETQYF. CDR3 DNA sequence: TGTGCCAGCACCCCCTCCTTCTGGTTAGAGGAGACCCAGTACTTC.

The rearrangement links TRBV13 to TRBJ1-4; weak D call: TRBD1 (6 bases). The CDR3 length is 15 residues. V dropped 0 bases and J dropped 2 bases, with 7 bases sitting between them. Germline V gives CDR1 PRHDT, CDR2 FYEKMQ (reference sequence). In DNA form, the CDR3 reads TGTGCCAGCAGCTTAGGCCAGGGGACTAATGAAAAACTGTTTTTT. Amino acid sequence: CASSLGQGTNEKLFF.

This clone was seen at least ten times. The chain is built from TRBV9 and TRBJ1-5; D ambiguous. This CDR3 is 14 amino acids long. V dropped 3 bases and J dropped 3 bases, with 10 bases sitting between them. Germline V gene sequence: CDR1 SGDLS, CDR2 YYNGEE. DNA of the CDR3: TGTGCCAGCAGCGGAGGCGGTGTCAATCAGCCCCAGCATTTT. Residues: CASSGGGVNQPQHF.

The chain joins TRBV15 to TRBJ2-6; TRBD1 agrees at 7 bases. This CDR3 has 19 residues. The V gene's germline CDR1 is LNHNV and CDR2 YYDKDF (reference sequence). J lost 2 bases, V lost 3 bases, and 13 bases had no gene match. DNA of the CDR3: TGTGCCACCAGCAGTCGCCGAACAGGGGATTGGGCTGGGGCCAACGTCCTGACTTTC. It encodes CATSSRRTGDWAGANVLTF.

V usage is TRBV4-2 and J usage is TRBJ2-2; tentative D call: TRBD2 (7 bases). The CDR3 length is 17 residues. V gave up 0 bases and J gave up 7 bases, with 18 bases separating them. Germline V gene data show CDR1 as LGHNA and CDR2 as YNFKEQ. The CDR3 bases are TGTGCCAGCAGCCAAGAAATCGCGGGAGAAGGGGGCGGGGAGCTGTTTTTT. Its protein product is CASSQEIAGEGGGELFF.

CDR3 sequence: CASSFRGANTGELFF. The CDR3 nucleotides are TGTGCCAGCAGTTTTCGAGGTGCGAACACCGGGGAGCTGTTTTTT. V usage is TRBV7-6 and J usage is TRBJ2-2; D unclear. The CDR3 totals 15 residues. V lost 6 bases and J 0 bases, leaving 11 bases between the germline ends. The germline CDR1 and CDR2 sequences are SGHVS and FNYEAQ. Full variable domain (missing parts from reference TRBV7-6 and TRBJ2-2): GAGVSQSPRYKVTKRGQDVALRCDPISGHVSLYWYRQALGQGPEFLTYFNYEAQQDKSGLPNDRFSAERPEGSISTLTIQRTEQRDSAMYRCASSFRGANTGELFFGEGSRLTVL.

V gene TRBV5-1 combines with J gene TRBJ1-2, with 9 bases matching TRBD1. CDR3 length: 16 residues. In germline, CDR1 is SGHRS, CDR2 YFSETQ. V shed 7 bases, J shed 0 bases, and the junction held 10 bases outside the gene matches. CDR3 protein: CASSAGQGPTNYGYTF. The CDR3 nucleotides read TGCGCCAGCTCCGCGGGACAGGGACCTACTAACTATGGCTACACCTTC.